This T cell receptor beta chain was obtained from a study of shared clonotypes between healthy human individuals. In the study overall: The plates for each donor numbered three CD4 naive, three CD4 memory, two CD8 naive and one CD8 memory. Regarding the study as a whole: Sequencing depth was predicted to influence how clonotypes are shared among donors. Generally, naive subsets (rather than memory subsets) showed larger estimated richness.

Per germline, CDR1 MNHEY and CDR2 SMNVEV (reference sequence). V lost 8 bases to trimming and J lost 0 bases, with 8 bases between them. The CDR3 is made up of 12 amino acids. TCRdb keeps only in-frame clones here, not all; method: immunoSEQ multiplex PCR. The repertoire holds 2 million to 2.5 million clones, with approximately 93% as singletons. On this clone: Antigen unknown. This CDR3 is also generated by other DNA sequences in the sample.

The chain recombines TRBV27 with TRBJ2-7; D call uncertain. Sample: naive CD4+ T cells from PBMCs. Subset of the sample: CD45RA+ positively selected. The receptor was isolated from a young man in good health. Some clones in this sample may be carry-over from other donors' samples. CDR3 in amino acids: CASSRSSYEQYF. In DNA, the CDR3 is TGTGCCAGCTCTAGGAGCTCCTACGAGCAGTACTTC.